This TCR beta chain was profiled in a study of chemoradiotherapy in HPV16-positive cancers. General observations from the study: Non-HPV-specific T cells did not expand in tumors during treatment, whereas candidate HPV-specific clones and E7-related motifs did.

Germline V gene data show CDR1 as SGHNT and CDR2 as YENEEA. The CDR3 runs 14 residues. Trimming stripped 1 base from V and 5 bases from J, with 11 bases between. Worth noting for this clone: The antigen is unknown.

Sequencing was performed with immunoSEQ multiplex PCR; in TCRdb, only in-frame clones are kept and a portion is missing. The sample contains approximately 4,900 clones, roughly 95% of which appear only once. The chain uses TRBV11-3 and TRBJ2-5; D is ambiguous. This receptor was taken from a human donor with HPV-associated anogenital cancer. This specimen was tumor tissue, taken from a patient who underwent chemoradiotherapy. DNA for the CDR3: TGTGCCAGCAGCTTAGCCGGGTTTGGCGAGACCCAGTACTTC. This encodes CASSLAGFGETQYF. The complete variable domain, with remaining parts taken from reference TRBV11-3 and TRBJ2-5, reads EAGVVQSPRYKIIEKKQPVAFWCNPISGHNTLYWYLQNLGQGPELLIRYENEEAVDDSQLPKDRFSAERLKGVDSTLKIQPAELGDSAVYLCASSLAGFGETQYFGPGTRLLVL.